These 17 T cell receptor beta chains were all obtained from the same sample, sequenced in a study of T cell responses to AZD1222 COVID-19 vaccine. Repertoires were generated with immunoSEQ multiplex PCR, while TCRdb's copy carries only in-frame clones and drops some. Of tens of thousands of clones in the sample, roughly 84% are singletons; the top ten hold approximately 9.8%. This specimen consisted of peripheral blood, obtained on day 0 of AZD1222 vaccination. All receptors come from an adult in good health.

The chain links TRBV23-1 to TRBJ1-5; D is uncertain. TRBV23-1 is identified as an open reading frame with a role that is uncertain. The V and J ends lost 3 bases and 1 base respectively, with 16 bases between them. This CDR3 spans 17 amino acids. CDR3: CASSQSPNQESNQPQHF. DNA for the CDR3: TGCGCCAGCAGTCAGTCCCCGAACCAGGAGAGCAATCAGCCCCAGCATTTT.

The chain combines TRBV7-9 with TRBJ1-1; maybe TRBD1 (6 bases). CDR1 is SEHNR and CDR2 is FQNEAQ in the germline V gene (reference sequence). This CDR3 contains 14 residues. V was cut by 5 bases and J by 3 bases, with 13 bases left in between. This CDR3 reads CASSMAGDYTEAFF. In nucleotides, the CDR3 is TGTGCCAGCAGCATGGCAGGGGACTACACTGAAGCTTTCTTT. Supplemented by reference TRBV7-9 and TRBJ1-1, the full variable domain reads DTGVSQNPRHKITKRGQNVTFRCDPISEHNRLYWYRQTLGQGPEFLTYFQNEAQLEKSRLLSDRFSAERPKGSFSTLEIQRTEQGDSAMYLCASSMAGDYTEAFFGQGTRLTVV.

The V gene is TRBV5-6, the J gene TRBJ1-2, with D possibly being TRBD1 (6 bases). This CDR3 contains 14 residues. V lost 2 bases and J 2 bases, leaving 10 bases between the germline ends. Germline-derived CDR1 and CDR2 are SGHDT and YYEEEE. The CDR3, as DNA: TGTGCCAGCAGCTTCAGGGACACCAACTATGGCTACACCTTC. Translation gives CASSFRDTNYGYTF. Looking up the rest from reference TRBV5-6 and TRBJ1-2 gives the full variable domain: DAGVTQSPTHLIKTRGQQVTLRCSPKSGHDTVSWYQQALGQGPQFIFQYYEEEERQRGNFPDRFSGHQFPNYSSELNVNALLLGDSALYLCASSFRDTNYGYTFGSGTRLTVV.

CDR3 coding DNA: TGTGCCAGCAGCTTACCATTTCCCCCCGGGCTCCATTCAGCTTTCTTT. Its translation is CASSLPFPPGLHSAFF. The chain recombines TRBV7-3 with TRBJ1-1; no firm D call. This CDR3 has 16 residues. CDR1 and CDR2 from the germline V gene are SGHTA and FQGTGA. V was trimmed by 2 bases and J by 10 bases, leaving 23 bases between them.

This clone came up once. The rearrangement links TRBV28 to TRBJ2-5, with TRBD2 matching over 10 bases. Germline V CDR1 and CDR2: MDHEN, SYDVKM. The V segment lost 7 bases and the J segment 1 base; nucleotides outside the gene matches: 15. The CDR3 covers 18 residues. CDR3: CASTLGLATGEAQETQYF. The CDR3 DNA reads as TGTGCCAGCACCTTGGGACTAGCGACGGGGGAGGCCCAAGAGACCCAGTACTTC.

This sequence joins TRBV3-1 (or the pseudogene TRBV3-2) and TRBJ2-1; 11 nucleotides align to TRBD2. The CDR3 covers 16 residues. CDR1 and CDR2 from the germline V gene are LGHDT and YNNKEL (reference sequence). The trim removed 3 bases at V and 6 bases at J, leaving 7 bases unmatched. In DNA, the CDR3 is TGTGCCAGCAGCCACGTGACTAGCGGGGCCACCAATGAGCAGTTCTTC. Amino acid sequence: CASSHVTSGATNEQFF.

The chain links TRBV6-5 to TRBJ1-2; no clear D. Per germline, CDR1 MNHEY and CDR2 SVGAGI. The CDR3 loop spans 15 amino acids. Trimming removed 6 bases from V and 0 bases from J, with 14 bases in between. CDR3 loop: CASRISPISNYGYTF. As DNA, the CDR3 is TGTGCCAGCAGGATTTCCCCCATTTCTAACTATGGCTACACCTTC.

The chain carries TRBV7-2 and TRBJ1-6; D is possibly TRBD1 (5 bases). Germline CDR1 is SGHTA and CDR2 is FQGNSA. This CDR3 region has 16 residues. V was cut by 6 bases and J by 9 bases, with 21 bases left in between. The CDR3 loop is CASSQNAGTALSPLHF. CDR3 nucleotide sequence: TGTGCCAGCAGTCAGAACGCCGGGACGGCTCTTTCACCCCTCCACTTT.

V and J are TRBV5-1 and TRBJ2-7; D uncertain. The ends were cut back, 4 bases at V and 3 bases at J, with 8 bases in the middle. Germline lookup yields CDR1 SGHRS and CDR2 YFSETQ. This CDR3 has 12 residues. CDR3 amino acids: CASSSNYYEQYF. CDR3 bases: TGCGCCAGCAGCAGCAACTACTACGAGCAGTACTTC.

This chain uses TRBV28 with TRBJ2-7, with 7 bases aligning to TRBD1. V shed 6 bases, J shed 4 bases, and the junction held 6 bases outside the gene matches. Germline V CDR1 and CDR2: MDHEN, SYDVKM. CDR3 length equals 13 residues. The DNA of the CDR3 is TGTGCCAGCAGCCTGGGACAGTTATACGAGCAGTACTTC. Protein sequence: CASSLGQLYEQYF.

This clone was observed a single time. The V and J genes are TRBV11-1 and TRBJ1-3; D not certain. The CDR3 runs to 14 residues. The V end was cut by 1 base, the J end by 0 bases, with 4 bases between. Germline loops: CDR1 SGHAT, CDR2 FQDESV (reference sequence). CDR3 sequence (DNA): TGTGCCAGCAGCTTAGGATACTCTGGAAACACCATATATTTT. Translating it yields CASSLGYSGNTIYF.

The chain carries TRBV6-2 or TRBV6-3 and TRBJ1-1; a weak D match, TRBD1 (6 bases). Germline V gene sequence: CDR1 MNHEY, CDR2 SVGEGT. This CDR3 is built from 14 residues. V gave up 0 bases and J gave up 8 bases, with 13 bases separating them. In DNA form, the CDR3 reads TGTGCCAGCAGTTACTCTACCGGACAGAAGGAAGCTTTCTTT. Amino acid sequence: CASSYSTGQKEAFF.

The chain recombines TRBV10-2 with TRBJ1-4; TRBD1 aligns across 9 bases. Looked up from germline, CDR1 is WSHSY and CDR2 is SAAADI. V shed 6 bases and J 7 bases; nucleotides not matched to a gene: 3. The CDR3 loop spans 13 amino acids. This CDR3 reads CASRTGGSEKLFF. CDR3 bases: TGCGCCAGCAGGACAGGGGGGAGTGAAAAACTGTTTTTT.

This clone appeared once. This rearrangement joins TRBV11-2 to TRBJ2-3; 10 positions match TRBD2. The V and J ends lost 4 bases and 1 base, in that order; junction bases with no gene match: 8. Germline V CDR1 and CDR2: SGHAT, FQNNGV. CDR3 length: 17 residues. The CDR3 coding sequence is TGTGCCAGCAGCTCCCCCCTAACTAGCGGGGGCACAGATACGCAGTATTTT. It yields the protein CASSSPLTSGGTDTQYF.

The chain carries TRBV28 and TRBJ1-5; 7 nucleotides align to TRBD1. The germline CDR1 and CDR2 sequences are MDHEN and SYDVKM. This CDR3 is built from 14 residues. V was pared by 6 bases and J by 1 base, with 3 bases of the junction left unmatched. CDR3 sequence: CASSLGQSNQPQHF. CDR3 in DNA: TGTGCCAGCAGCCTGGGACAGAGCAATCAGCCCCAGCATTTT.

Note on this clone: The CDR3 carries no conserved terminal phenylalanine or tryptophan, so it likely arises from a read error. The DNA is left out, because the CDR3 cannot be placed on it with certainty; the CDR3 is given as TCRdb lists it. CDR3 in amino acids: CASSSLAGVPY. The V and J genes are TRBV7-9 and TRBJ2-3; the table gives TRBD2 as D, unverified against the DNA. CDR1 is SEHNR and CDR2 is FQNEAQ in the germline V gene (reference sequence). The CDR3 adds up to 11 amino acids, both ends counted.

The J gene is TRBJ1-2, the V gene TRBV7-9; no firm D call. In germline, CDR1 is SEHNR, CDR2 FQNEAQ (reference sequence). CDR3 length equals 12 residues. V gave up 3 bases and J gave up 5 bases, with 7 bases separating them. Here the CDR3 DNA reads TGTGCCAGCAGCTTCGAAGAGTATGGCTACACCTTC. The encoded protein is CASSFEEYGYTF.